These 19 T cell receptor beta chains were sequenced from one sample in a study of blood T cells in healthy people across ages. The second PCR ran roughly 7 to 12 cycles with a sample-barcoded 5' primer and J-beta primers. Via MiXCR, TCRdb re-called the 5' RACE reads, giving one row per CDR3 protein. This table has 500,000 to 600,000 distinct CDR3 sequences, about 26% appearing once. The sequencing input was blood. These receptors all stem from a woman aged 70 to 79 in good health.

The chain links TRBV4-2 to TRBJ2-5; 10 bases are a match to TRBD2. TRBJ2-1 matches the DNA end more closely, so the J call is doubtful. CDR3 length equals 16 residues. The germline V gene encodes CDR1 LGHNA and CDR2 YNFKEQ. The CDR3 bases are TGTGCCAGCAGCCAAGATCCAGCGGGAGGGAATGATGAGCAGTTCTTC. It translates to CASSQDPAGGNDEQFF.

A remark on this clonotype: Its ends do not fully match the called genes, so a read error is possible. The J gene is TRBJ2-7, the V gene TRBV29-1; 8 nucleotides match TRBD1. From germline, CDR1 is SQVTM and CDR2 ANQGSEA. The CDR3 sequence is 12 residues long. The CDR3 nucleotides are TGCCGCGTTGGGGACAGGCCCTACGAGCAGTACTTC. Its translation: CRVGDRPYEQYF.

The sample holds a few counts of this clonotype. In DNA form, the CDR3 reads TGTGCCACCAGTGATCCGTACACCGGGGAGCTGTTTTTT. It yields the protein CATSDPYTGELFF. The chain has TRBV24-1 and TRBJ2-2; D not certain. CDR1 is KGHDR, CDR2 SFDVKD, per germline. The germline V and J ends were trimmed by 3 bases and 3 bases, with 4 bases remaining between them. The CDR3 has 13 residues.

This chain uses TRBV6-6 with TRBJ1-5; D uncertain. The CDR3 runs 13 residues. Germline V gene lookup returns CDR1 MNHNY and CDR2 SVGAGI (reference sequence). V was clipped by 10 bases and J by 4 bases, with 14 bases between them. The CDR3 sequence: CATAGYPNQPQHF. CDR3 nucleotide sequence: TGTGCCACCGCAGGTTATCCTAATCAGCCCCAGCATTTT.

The chain combines TRBV20-1 with TRBJ2-1; D not certain. The CDR3 runs to 15 residues. Germline V gene sequence: CDR1 DFQATT, CDR2 SNEGSKA (reference sequence). V was shortened by 3 bases and J by 0 bases, with 12 bases between the two germline ends. CDR3: CSARVPRGSYNEQFF. CDR3 in DNA: TGCAGTGCTAGGGTTCCTAGAGGCTCCTACAATGAGCAGTTCTTC.

This clonotype has just one count. This chain links TRBV19 with TRBJ1-2; D unclear. This CDR3 contains 10 residues. Germline V lookup: CDR1 LNHDA, CDR2 SQIVND (reference sequence). Trimming cost V 5 bases and J 4 bases, with 2 bases left between them. CDR3 amino acids: CASSAYGYTF. DNA of the CDR3: TGTGCCAGTAGTGCCTATGGCTACACCTTC.

V is TRBV29-1 and J is TRBJ1-1; D is undetermined. V was pared by 7 bases and J by 7 bases, with 13 bases between. The CDR3 spans 11 residues. Germline CDR1 SQVTM, CDR2 ANQGSEA. The CDR3 region has the DNA TGCAGCGCACGGCCCGGCAATGAAGCTTTCTTT. Protein sequence: CSARPGNEAFF.

Only a few counts were recorded for this clonotype. The rearrangement uses TRBV2 and TRBJ1-6, with unresolved D. Germline-derived CDR1 and CDR2 are SNHLY and FYNNEI. The V end was cut by 5 bases, the J end by 10 bases, with 12 bases between. The length of the CDR3 is 13 residues. CDR3 nucleotide sequence: TGTGCCAGCAGTCGCGGACCAGAGTCACCCCTCCACTTT. This encodes CASSRGPESPLHF.

This clonotype was observed a few times. The chain combines TRBV9 with TRBJ2-2, with D possibly TRBD2 on 6 matching bases. Germline loops: CDR1 SGDLS, CDR2 YYNGEE. The V and J ends lost 2 bases and 3 bases respectively, with 11 bases between them. There are 15 residues in the CDR3. CDR3 bases: TGTGCCAGCAGCGTCTCGGGGGATTACACCGGGGAGCTGTTTTTT. This codes for CASSVSGDYTGELFF.

This clonotype was counted between two and nine times. The gene calls are TRBV4-3 and TRBJ2-2; 8 bases map to TRBD1. The CDR3 runs 17 residues. Trimming at V came to 0 bases and at J to 4 bases, leaving 7 bases not matched to a gene. Looked up from germline, CDR1 is LGHNA and CDR2 is YSLEER. The CDR3 reads CASSQDLRQGFTGELFF. The DNA of the CDR3 is TGCGCCAGCAGCCAAGATTTGAGACAGGGGTTCACCGGGGAGCTGTTTTTT.

This clonotype has more than one count but fewer than ten. The chain uses TRBV5-1 and TRBJ2-7; 7 bases are a match to TRBD2. With V trimmed by 4 bases and J by 0 bases, 7 bases remained unmatched. This CDR3 is built from 15 residues. Germline-derived CDR1 and CDR2 are SGHRS and YFSETQ. This chain's CDR3 is CASSPTAGFSYEQYF. CDR3 sequence (DNA): TGCGCCAGCAGCCCCACAGCGGGGTTCTCCTACGAGCAGTACTTC.

The V call is TRBV28, the J call TRBJ2-5; TRBD2 is a possible D gene (6 bases). The CDR3 sequence is 14 residues long. Trimming pared 3 bases from V and 11 bases from J, leaving 19 bases between. CDR1 and CDR2 from the germline V gene are MDHEN and SYDVKM. The CDR3 nucleotides read TGTGCCAGCAGTTTCGGAGGGCTCCCAAGTGAGCAGTACTTC. Its protein is CASSFGGLPSEQYF.

The table lists this clonotype with many counts. This chain joins TRBV6-4 and TRBJ2-2; the D is unclear. The CDR3 contains 13 residues. V lost 6 bases to trimming and J lost 4 bases, with 9 bases between them. CDR1 is MRHNA and CDR2 is SNTAGT in the germline V gene. CDR3 loop: CASSLHTTGELFF. The DNA for the CDR3 is TGTGCCAGCAGCCTGCATACCACCGGGGAGCTGTTTTTT.

The J gene is TRBJ2-3, the V gene TRBV7-3; 9 bases match TRBD2. The CDR3 length is 16 residues. Germline values: CDR1 SGHTA, CDR2 FQGTGA. The junction had 8 bases not matched to a gene; V was cut back by 2 bases and J by 5 bases. This CDR3 is CASSLWVAGAGDTQYF. CDR3 coding DNA: TGTGCCAGCAGCTTATGGGTAGCGGGGGCCGGAGATACGCAGTATTTT.

V and J are TRBV6-1 and TRBJ1-5; 8 bases line up with TRBD1. The CDR3 has 16 residues. Trimming removed 6 bases from V and 2 bases from J; junction bases left unmatched: 9. CDR1 and CDR2 (germline): MNHNS, SASEGT. CDR3 residues: CASRRTGTRGNQPQHF. The CDR3 DNA reads as TGTGCCAGCAGACGGACAGGGACCCGGGGCAATCAGCCCCAGCATTTT.

The table lists this clonotype with a few counts. The rearrangement links TRBV12-5 to TRBJ1-5; the D gene is possibly TRBD1 (6 bases). Germline loops: CDR1 LGHNT, CDR2 FRNRAP. V gave up 8 bases and J gave up 5 bases, with 10 bases separating them. The CDR3 spans 12 residues. Here the CDR3 DNA reads TGTGCTAGTCTTGAGGGGGATCAGCCCCAGCATTTT. Translating it yields CASLEGDQPQHF. Combining the CDR3 with reference TRBV12-5 and TRBJ1-5 gives the whole variable domain DARVTQTPRHKVTEMGQEVTMRCQPILGHNTVFWYRQTMMQGLELLAYFRNRAPLDDSGMPKDRFSAEMPDATLATLKIQPSEPRDSAVYFCASLEGDQPQHFGDGTRLSIL.

This clonotype was seen more than once but under ten times. This chain joins TRBV6-2 or TRBV6-3 and TRBJ2-7; D not resolved. Germline lookup yields CDR1 MNHEY and CDR2 SVGEGT. The CDR3 spans 13 residues. V shed 1 base and J shed 2 bases, with 6 bases lying between them. CDR3 sequence (DNA): TGTGCCAGCAGTTACTTTGGACCCTACGAGCAGTACTTC. This translates into CASSYFGPYEQYF.

This clonotype came up a few times. The rearrangement links TRBV6-2 or TRBV6-3 to TRBJ1-1; 12 bases line up with TRBD1. CDR3 length equals 16 residues. Germline V lookup: CDR1 MNHEY, CDR2 SVGEGT. The trim removed 7 bases at V and 1 base at J, leaving 7 bases unmatched. The CDR3 is CASTPGTGGWNTEAFF. For the CDR3, the DNA is TGTGCCAGCACTCCCGGGACAGGGGGCTGGAACACTGAAGCTTTCTTT.

This clonotype came up a few times. The gene calls are TRBV4-1 and TRBJ2-6, with D possibly being TRBD1 (5 bases). V was trimmed by 1 base and J by 2 bases, leaving 15 bases between them. CDR1 MGHRA and CDR2 YSYEKL come from the germline V gene. This CDR3 is built from 18 residues. The CDR3 sequence is CASSQAGQGYPGANVLTF. The CDR3 bases are TGCGCCAGCAGCCAAGCAGGGCAGGGTTACCCTGGGGCCAACGTCCTGACTTTC.